This TCR beta chain was found in a study of molecular identifiers for immune sequencing clone quantification. Study at large: Naive CD8 cell RNA, from about 20,000 or 100,000 cells, was split five ways in replicates, with four sequenced.

Bulk TCR libraries were made with methods that had been previously described and with listed TCR primers. TCRdb ran MiXCR on the PCR reads and lists one entry per CDR3 protein. The profile covers about 500,000 distinct CDR3 sequences, with about 25% appearing a single time and under 0.8% taken by the ten largest. This clonotype has ten or more counts. Its target is unknown. Study results and limitations: Clones that had above 20 RNA copies took up over 97% of effector molecules but under 1% in naive cells. A single cell's spiked Jurkat TCR RNA was reportedly detectable among 900,000 to 1,000,000 naive cells.

The CDR3 covers 15 residues. Unmatched junction bases numbered 8, after V lost 6 bases and J lost 6 bases. The V gene's germline CDR1 is SEHNR and CDR2 FQNEAQ (reference sequence). The V gene is TRBV7-9, the J gene TRBJ2-2, with 9 bases identical to TRBD1. The sequence came from a human donor in good health. Some libraries in this study had Jurkat cell RNA spiked in. Material: naive CD8+ T cells from blood, with Jurkat cell RNA spiked in. The sample's subset: FACS-sorted CD8+CD4-CCR7+CD45RA+ naive T cells. The chain's CDR3 is CASRPGQGGPGELFF. The CDR3 region has the DNA TGTGCCAGCAGACCGGGACAGGGCGGCCCCGGGGAGCTGTTTTTT.